A selection of T cell receptor beta chains follows, all from one sample in a study of radiation and T cells in renal cell carcinoma. Profiling relied on immunoSEQ multiplex PCR, and the TCRdb table lists in-frame clones only, not all of them. The sample has 97,000 or so clones; 80% to 90% are singletons. The specimen comprised blood, sampled from a patient whose treatment included radiotherapy and nephrectomy. Receptors were obtained from a man aged 60 to 75 with renal cell carcinoma. The CDR3 runs from the conserved cysteine through the conserved F or W. The order of the fields is J gene, clone size, V gene, D gene, CDR3 DNA, CDR3 protein. A D gene is named only where the DNA matches it firmly. Clone size is given for some rows only: seen once, a few or many times, or a class if the clone is expanded.

TRBJ2-7 | . | TRBV2 | . | TGTGCCAGCGGGTCTACTAGAAGAGGGTACTTC | CASGSTRRGYF
TRBJ1-1 | . | TRBV29-1 | TRBD1 | TGCAGCGTTCGACAGGGGGCGAACACTGAAGCTTTCTTT | CSVRQGANTEAFF
TRBJ2-7 | . | TRBV25-1 | . | TGTGCCAGCAGTGAACCTAAGGTCCCTTACGAGCAGTACTTC | CASSEPKVPYEQYF
TRBJ2-3 | . | TRBV7-2 | TRBD2 | TGTGCCAGCAGCTACCGACTAGCCGCAGATACGCAGTATTTT | CASSYRLAADTQYF
TRBJ2-3 | . | TRBV4-1 | . | TGCGCCAGCAGCCAAGTAGACGGCACAGATACGCAGTATTTT | CASSQVDGTDTQYF
TRBJ2-3 | once | TRBV7-6 | TRBD2 | TGTGCCAGCAGCACTCTAGCGGGAGGAGCTGATACGCAGTATTTT | CASSTLAGGADTQYF
TRBJ2-1 | . | TRBV7-9 | . | TGTGCCAGCAGCTCAAACAGGGTTTTTATTGAGCAGTTCTTC | CASSSNRVFIEQFF
TRBJ2-7 | . | TRBV6-1 | . | TGTGCCAGCATCGAGACAGACTACGAGCAGTACTTC | CASIETDYEQYF
TRBJ2-7 | few | TRBV7-3 | TRBD1 | TGTGCCAGCAGCACCGGACAGGGGGCCTACGAGCAGTACTTC | CASSTGQGAYEQYF
TRBJ2-7 | . | TRBV5-1 | . | TGCGCCAGCAGCTTAGGAGGGGGGTATTCCTACGAGCAGTACTTC | CASSLGGGYSYEQYF
TRBJ2-1 | few | TRBV10-1 | . | TGCGCCAGCAGTGAGTCAGGACCCGATAATGAGCAGTTCTTC | CASSESGPDNEQFF
TRBJ1-2 | . | TRBV4-3 | . | TGCGCCAGCAGCCTCTACAGGGAAATGGGCTATGGCTACACCTTC | CASSLYREMGYGYTF
TRBJ2-3 | . | TRBV27 | . | TGTGCCAGCACCGAAACGGGCCGAGATACGCAGTATTTT | CASTETGRDTQYF
TRBJ2-2 | . | TRBV27 | . | TGTGCCAGCAGTTTAAGGCGGGACAACACCGGGGAGCTGTTTTTT | CASSLRRDNTGELFF
TRBJ2-7 | once | TRBV2 | TRBD2 | TGTGCCAGCAGTGAAACAGCGGGAGGTTCCTACGAGCAGTACTTC | CASSETAGGSYEQYF
TRBJ2-1 | . | TRBV18 | . | TGTGCCAGCTCACCGGGGTCTGTTGCTTTCAATGAGCAGTTCTTC | CASSPGSVAFNEQFF
TRBJ2-1 | . | TRBV6-1 | . | TGTGCCAGCAGACTAGAGAGGGACCCCTACAATGAGCAGTTCTTC | CASRLERDPYNEQFF
TRBJ1-1 | . | TRBV11-2 | . | TGTGCCAGCAGCCCCGACATCCTCACTGAAGCTTTCTTT | CASSPDILTEAFF
TRBJ2-7 | . | TRBV7-8 | . | TGTGCCAGCAGCCCGACATTCGAGTTGGGGGACTACGAGCAGTACTTC | CASSPTFELGDYEQYF
TRBJ2-7 | . | TRBV21-1 | . | TGTGCCAGCAGCAAACTGAAAGGAGGCTACTACGAGCAGTACTTC | CASSKLKGGYYEQYF
TRBJ2-1 | . | TRBV19 | . | TGTGCCAGTAGTATCGTGGACAATGACTACAATGAGCAGTTCTTC | CASSIVDNDYNEQFF
TRBJ1-3 | . | TRBV10-3 | . | TGTGCCATAGGAGATTCGATTACTGGAAACACCATATATTTT | CAIGDSITGNTIYF
TRBJ2-1 | . | TRBV13 | . | TGTGCCAGCAGCCAGGACAGCGGTGAGCAGTTCTTC | CASSQDSGEQFF
TRBJ2-3 | . | TRBV30 | . | TGTGCCTGGAAGTGGGGCTCCACAGATACGCAGTATTTT | CAWKWGSTDTQYF
TRBJ2-2 | . | TRBV7-3 | TRBD1 | TGTGCCAGCAGCTTAAGACAGGGGGCCGGGGAGCTGTTTTTT | CASSLRQGAGELFF
TRBJ2-1 | few | TRBV9 | TRBD2 | TGTGCCAGCAGCGTAGTAGGGCTAGCGGGAGGGCGAGGTGAGCAGTTCTTC | CASSVVGLAGGRGEQFF
TRBJ2-2 | . | TRBV28 | . | TGTGCCAGCAGTTTGACGGGGCCAACCGGGGAGCTGTTTTTT | CASSLTGPTGELFF
TRBJ2-2 | once | TRBV4-3 | . | TGCGCCAGCAGCCAAGAATTTTGGGGGTGGCGGACCGGGGAGCTGTTTTTT | CASSQEFWGWRTGELFF
TRBJ1-2 | . | TRBV18 | . | TGTGCCAGCTCACCAACAGCCCCTAACTATGGCTACACCTTC | CASSPTAPNYGYTF
TRBJ2-5 | . | TRBV7-7 | . | TGTGCCAGCAGCTTAAACGAGACCCAGTACTTC | CASSLNETQYF
TRBJ1-2 | once | TRBV6-5 | . | TGTGCCAGCAGTCCGCGGGACGGAGGGTATGGCTACACCTTC | CASSPRDGGYGYTF
TRBJ2-3 | . | TRBV4-2 | . | TGTGCCAGCAGCCAAGAGTTGGGCTTTCTAGCGGATACGCAGTATTTT | CASSQELGFLADTQYF
TRBJ2-1 | . | TRBV6-4 | . | TGTGCCAGCAGTGATCTAAATGGTCGCATCCAGTTCTTC | CASSDLNGRIQFF
TRBJ2-1 | . | TRBV10-2 | . | TGCGCCAGCAGTGGGACCAGCTCCTACAATGAGCAGTTCTTC | CASSGTSSYNEQFF
TRBJ2-7 | once | TRBV2 | TRBD2 | TGTGCCAGCACTAGCGGGGCTACCTACGAGCAGTACTTC | CASTSGATYEQYF
TRBJ2-7 | . | TRBV28 | . | TGTGCCAGCAGTTTTTCCTACGAGCAGTACTTC | CASSFSYEQYF
TRBJ2-1 | . | TRBV7-6 | . | TGTGCCAGCAGCTCGAATACGGGACACCCTTACAATGAGCAGTTCTTC | CASSSNTGHPYNEQFF